This T cell receptor beta chain was documented in a study of human T cells and chemical hapten exposure. Study at large: Across the whole study, which lasted about 23 weeks, patients were given diphenylcyclopropenone on the scalp once a week.

TCRdb reanalysed the RACE reads using MiXCR and keeps one entry per CDR3 protein. The sample consists of approximately 260,000 distinct CDR3 sequences, around 7.7% of them appearing once. This CDR3 has 15 amino acids. The ends were cut back, 6 bases at V and 7 bases at J, with 19 bases in the middle. Looked up from germline, CDR1 is MDHEN and CDR2 is SYDVKM. Time point described: pre-sensitization, week 0. Regarding treatment: therapeutic diphenylcyclopropenone sensitization with weekly scalp DPC. The sample was whole blood, taken in connection with sensitization to the hapten diphenylcyclopropenone (DPC). This clonotype was obtained from a man aged 18 to 29 with alopecia areata. Some clones in this sample may be carry-over from other donors' samples. The V and J genes are TRBV28 and TRBJ1-5; D perhaps matches TRBD1 (5 bases). This CDR3 reads CASRPRDPSWQPQHF. The CDR3 DNA follows: TGTGCCAGCAGACCCCGGGACCCTTCGTGGCAGCCCCAGCATTTT. Supplemented by reference TRBV28 and TRBJ1-5, the full variable domain reads DVKVTQSSRYLVKRTGEKVFLECVQDMDHENMFWYRQDPGLGLRLIYFSYDVKMKEKGDIPEGYSVSREKKERFSLILESASTNQTSMYLCASRPRDPSWQPQHFGDGTRLSIL.